The T cell receptor beta chain under discussion was sequenced for a study of blood T cells in healthy people across ages. Across the whole study: Every two T cells gave about one barcoded beta molecule via template switching.

Germline CDR1 SQVTM, CDR2 ANQGSEA. V lost 5 bases and J lost 4; bases outside the gene matches: 7. This CDR3 contains 13 residues. A second PCR of about 7 to 12 cycles used a sample-barcoded 5' primer and a J-beta primer mix. TCRdb analysed the 5' RACE reads with MiXCR anew, one entry per CDR3 protein. Of 550,000 to 700,000 distinct CDR3 sequences listed, 25% to 30% are singletons. The sequenced sample consisted of blood. This TCR was recovered from a woman in her 70s in good health. The chain combines TRBV29-1 with TRBJ1-2, with 7 bases that match TRBD1. The CDR3 protein is CSVHRGPIYGYTF. CDR3 nucleotides: TGCAGCGTTCACAGGGGCCCTATCTATGGCTACACCTTC.